Listed here are 29 T cell receptor beta chains from one sample, sequenced in a study of shared clonotypes between healthy human individuals. TCRdb's copy holds only in-frame clones and misses some; the assay was immunoSEQ multiplex PCR. The sample consists of some 1.4 million clones, more than 95% of them appearing once. The sample comprised naive CD4+ T cells sorted from blood. The subset: CD45RA+ positively selected. Receptors were obtained from a man younger than 45 in good health.

Of note for this clone: This sample includes further DNA sequences coding for the same CDR3. V usage is TRBV7-2 and J usage is TRBJ2-5; 7 bases fit TRBD1. Germline V gene lookup returns CDR1 SGHTA and CDR2 FQGNSA. The J segment lost 1 base and the V segment lost 5 bases, leaving 4 bases of the junction unmatched. CDR3 length: 14 residues. The CDR3 DNA is TGTGCCAGCAGCCCCGGGACAGCCCAAGAGACCCAGTACTTC. Its translation: CASSPGTAQETQYF.

A word on this clone: Other DNA sequences in this sample translate to the same CDR3. The chain joins TRBV6-1 to TRBJ1-2; no definite D call. Germline lookup yields CDR1 MNHNS and CDR2 SASEGT. The CDR3 runs to 13 residues. The V and J ends lost 3 bases and 2 bases respectively, with 7 bases between them. CDR3 in amino acids: CASSEGGNYGYTF. As DNA, the CDR3 is TGTGCCAGCAGTGAGGGCGGGAACTATGGCTACACCTTC.

The chain carries TRBV4-2 and TRBJ2-5, with 7 positions matching TRBD2. This CDR3 is built from 17 residues. Germline V gene lookup returns CDR1 LGHNA and CDR2 YNFKEQ. Trimming at V came to 3 bases and at J to 5 bases, leaving 15 bases not matched to a gene. The CDR3 DNA is TGTGCCAGCAGCCACTCGGGGTCGGGAGGTGGGTCGGAGACCCAGTACTTC. Translated: CASSHSGSGGGSETQYF.

This chain connects TRBV7-2 to TRBJ1-5; 8 positions match TRBD1. V gave up 4 bases and J gave up 4 bases; unmatched junction bases: 6. The CDR3 consists of 15 residues. Germline values: CDR1 SGHTA, CDR2 FQGNSA. CDR3 protein: CASSSGQGGNQPQHF. The CDR3 nucleotides are TGTGCCAGCAGCTCTGGACAGGGTGGTAATCAGCCCCAGCATTTT.

The rearrangement uses TRBV7-2 and TRBJ2-7; perhaps TRBD1 as D (6 bases). Germline loops: CDR1 SGHTA, CDR2 FQGNSA. This CDR3 is built from 15 residues. Between the trimmed V and J ends, which lost 1 base and 0 bases, there was a span of 10 bases. The CDR3 bases are TGTGCCAGCAGCTTAGTCGGCAGGGGCTCCTACGAGCAGTACTTC. Its protein product is CASSLVGRGSYEQYF. The full variable domain, rest sourced from reference TRBV7-2 and TRBJ2-7, is GAGVSQSPSNKVTEKGKDVELRCDPISGHTALYWYRQSLGQGLEFLIYFQGNSAPDKSGLPSDRFSAERTGGSVSTLTIQRTQQEDSAVYLCASSLVGRGSYEQYFGPGTRLTVT.

A single count supports this clone. V is TRBV2 and J is TRBJ1-4; a possible D gene is TRBD1 (5 bases). Germline V CDR1 and CDR2: SNHLY, FYNNEI. The CDR3 is 16 amino acids. With 0 bases removed from V and 7 bases from J, the gap between germline ends came to 15 bases. CDR3 in amino acids: CASSEALRGSSEKLFF. CDR3 nucleotide sequence: TGTGCCAGCAGTGAAGCGCTTCGGGGGAGTAGTGAAAAACTGTTTTTT.

The chain links TRBV4-3 to TRBJ2-1; TRBD2 agrees at 7 bases. CDR3 length: 15 amino acids. Germline V gives CDR1 LGHNA, CDR2 YSLEER. V gave up 1 base and J gave up 3 bases; unmatched junction bases: 3. The DNA of the CDR3 is TGCGCCAGCAGCCAAGTAGCGGGTAACTACAATGAGCAGTTCTTC. This gives the protein CASSQVAGNYNEQFF.

The V and J genes are TRBV2 and TRBJ2-1; perhaps TRBD2 as D (5 bases). CDR3 length equals 13 residues. The germline CDR1 and CDR2 sequences are SNHLY and FYNNEI. Deletions cut 8 bases from V and 7 bases from J, with 15 bases between. The CDR3 spells CASQAEIWNEQFF. CDR3 DNA sequence: TGTGCCAGCCAAGCGGAGATATGGAATGAGCAGTTCTTC. The whole variable domain, remainder taken from reference TRBV2 and TRBJ2-1, is EPEVTQTPSHQVTQMGQEVILRCVPISNHLYFYWYRQILGQKVEFLVSFYNNEISEKSEIFDDQFSVERPDGSNFTLKIRSTKLEDSAMYFCASQAEIWNEQFFGPGTRLTVL.

This sequence joins TRBV19 and TRBJ2-7; 11 bases agree with TRBD2. Germline V CDR1 and CDR2: LNHDA, SQIVND (reference sequence). V was pared by 5 bases and J by 6 bases, with 9 bases of the junction left unmatched. This CDR3 spans 15 amino acids. In nucleotides, the CDR3 is TGTGCCAGTAGTCTCTTAGCGGGAGGGTCGGGCGAGCAGTACTTC. It codes for CASSLLAGGSGEQYF.

A note on this clone: The same CDR3 also results from other DNA sequences found in this sample. V gene TRBV7-3 combines with J gene TRBJ1-1, with a tentative D call TRBD1 (5 bases). Germline CDR1 SGHTA, CDR2 FQGTGA. The CDR3 is 13 residues long. Trimming took off 5 bases at V and 1 base at J, with 8 bases between the two ends. The CDR3 bases are TGTGCCAGCAGCCCTGGGGGGAACACTGAAGCTTTCTTT. Its protein is CASSPGGNTEAFF.

This clone appeared a single time. The gene calls are TRBV7-2 and TRBJ2-5; no definite D call. Trimming took off 3 bases at V and 1 base at J, with 6 bases between the two ends. There are 13 residues in the CDR3. The germline CDR1 and CDR2 sequences are SGHTA and FQGNSA. The CDR3: CASSFGTQETQYF. The CDR3 DNA follows: TGTGCCAGCAGCTTCGGCACCCAAGAGACCCAGTACTTC.

This chain links TRBV5-4 with TRBJ1-2; possibly TRBD1 for D (5 bases). Germline V gene data show CDR1 as SGHNT and CDR2 as YYREEE (reference sequence). The CDR3 covers 16 residues. The ends were cut back, 4 bases at V and 3 bases at J, with 19 bases in the middle. The chain's CDR3 is CASSPRTLPRDYGYTF. The CDR3 coding sequence is TGTGCCAGCAGCCCACGGACATTACCTCGGGACTATGGCTACACCTTC. The full variable domain, in which reference TRBV5-4 and TRBJ1-2 provide the parts outside the CDR3, is ETGVTQSPTHLIKTRGQQVTLRCSSQSGHNTVSWYQQALGQGPQFIFQYYREEENGRGNFPPRFSGLQFPNYSSELNVNALELDDSALYLCASSPRTLPRDYGYTFGSGTRLTVV.

The genes are TRBV6-1 and TRBJ2-1, with 10 bases that match TRBD1. The CDR3 covers 16 residues. CDR1 MNHNS and CDR2 SASEGT come from the germline V gene. V lost 4 bases, J lost 6 bases, and 9 bases stayed unmatched. DNA of the CDR3: TGTGCCAGCAGTGGCATCGTTGGACAGGGGGTCAATGAGCAGTTCTTC. Protein sequence: CASSGIVGQGVNEQFF.

The chain employs TRBV30 and TRBJ1-1; D is undetermined. Germline loops: CDR1 GTSNPN, CDR2 SVGIG (reference sequence). The CDR3 sequence is 15 residues long. V was cut by 1 base and J by 1 base, with 13 bases left in between. CDR3 sequence (DNA): TGTGCCTGGAGTGGTCTTTGGGCAACGAACACTGAAGCTTTCTTT. Translation gives CAWSGLWATNTEAFF.

This sequence joins TRBV4-1 and TRBJ2-4; 12 nucleotides match TRBD2. J gave up 10 bases and V 0 bases, and 10 bases lay outside the gene matches. The CDR3 sequence is 17 residues long. Germline CDR1 is MGHRA and CDR2 is YSYEKL. CDR3 protein: CASSQDSPSGRGGIQYF. CDR3 in DNA: TGCGCCAGCAGCCAAGATTCGCCTAGCGGGAGGGGAGGGATTCAGTACTTC.

This chain joins TRBV10-1 and TRBJ2-1, with 11 bases identical to TRBD2. CDR1 and CDR2 (germline): WNHNN, SYGVQD (reference sequence). With 3 bases clipped from V and 8 bases from J, the junction kept 18 bases outside the gene matches. This CDR3 comprises 19 residues. DNA of the CDR3: TGCGCCAGCAGTGATTCCCATCCACTACTAGCGGGAGTGGTTGATGAGCAGTTCTTC. It specifies CASSDSHPLLAGVVDEQFF.

The chain carries TRBV5-4 and TRBJ2-1; 14 bases agree with TRBD2. The CDR3 runs to 16 residues. The V and J ends lost 4 bases and 4 bases, in that order; junction bases with no gene match: 4. Germline values: CDR1 SGHNT, CDR2 YYREEE (reference sequence). CDR3 in DNA: TGTGCCAGCAGCGCGGGACTAGCGGGAGAGTACAATGAGCAGTTCTTC. The encoded protein is CASSAGLAGEYNEQFF. Looking up the rest from reference TRBV5-4 and TRBJ2-1 gives the full variable domain: ETGVTQSPTHLIKTRGQQVTLRCSSQSGHNTVSWYQQALGQGPQFIFQYYREEENGRGNFPPRFSGLQFPNYSSELNVNALELDDSALYLCASSAGLAGEYNEQFFGPGTRLTVL.

The rearrangement joins TRBV10-1 to TRBJ1-5, with D unresolved. The CDR3 runs 13 residues. The germline V gene encodes CDR1 WNHNN and CDR2 SYGVQD (reference sequence). V lost 2 bases and J 8 bases, leaving 10 bases between the germline ends. The CDR3 sequence: CASSEGLSEPQHF. The CDR3 DNA follows: TGCGCCAGCAGTGAGGGACTTAGTGAGCCCCAGCATTTT.

DNA for the CDR3: TGTGCCATCAGTAACAGGGGTGAGCAGTACTTC. As protein: CAISNRGEQYF. The chain combines TRBV10-3 with TRBJ2-7, with TRBD1 identical over 7 bases. This CDR3 contains 11 residues. The germline CDR1 and CDR2 sequences are ENHRY and SYGVKD. V was pared by 5 bases and J by 7 bases, with 2 bases of the junction left unmatched.

The chain links TRBV6-1 to TRBJ2-7; D is uncertain. This CDR3 comprises 12 residues. Germline V CDR1 and CDR2: MNHNS, SASEGT. V lost 6 bases to trimming and J lost 2 bases, with 8 bases between them. CDR3 DNA sequence: TGTGCCAGCAGGGACGGACCCTACGAGCAGTACTTC. Translated, it gives CASRDGPYEQYF.

The CDR3 coding sequence is TGCGCCAGCAGCCCGGACAGGGGCTTGAGGGAGACCCAGTACTTC. Encoded protein: CASSPDRGLRETQYF. The chain has TRBV5-1 and TRBJ2-5; 9 nucleotides align to TRBD1. CDR3 length: 15 amino acids. Trimming at V came to 4 bases and at J to 5 bases, leaving 9 bases not matched to a gene. The germline V gene encodes CDR1 SGHRS and CDR2 YFSETQ. The full variable domain, rest sourced from reference TRBV5-1 and TRBJ2-5, is KAGVTQTPRYLIKTRGQQVTLSCSPISGHRSVSWYQQTPGQGLQFLFEYFSETQRNKGNFPGRFSGRQFSNSRSEMNVSTLELGDSALYLCASSPDRGLRETQYFGPGTRLLVL.

This clone appeared once. V and J are TRBV10-3 and TRBJ1-4, with D perhaps TRBD1 (5 bases). The CDR3 has 14 residues. Germline values: CDR1 ENHRY, CDR2 SYGVKD. V was cut by 8 bases and J by 7 bases, with 17 bases left in between. In nucleotides, the CDR3 is TGTGCCATCGGTAAGGGGCAGGGAGGTGAAAAACTGTTTTTT. As protein: CAIGKGQGGEKLFF.

The chain combines TRBV2 with TRBJ2-7; TRBD2 is a possible D gene (5 bases). Trimming pared 8 bases from V and 2 bases from J, leaving 7 bases between. This CDR3 comprises 11 residues. Germline CDR1 is SNHLY and CDR2 is FYNNEI. CDR3 sequence (DNA): TGTGCCAGCCACGGGGCCTACGAGCAGTACTTC. It translates to CASHGAYEQYF.

The rearrangement uses TRBV28 and TRBJ2-7, with unresolved D. Germline-derived CDR1 and CDR2 are MDHEN and SYDVKM. Trimming removed 7 bases at V and 5 bases at J, with 12 bases between. This CDR3 has 12 residues. The CDR3 sequence is CASTPSTNEQYF. The CDR3 coding sequence is TGTGCCAGCACTCCCAGCACCAACGAGCAGTACTTC.

This chain links TRBV30 with TRBJ1-4; D may be TRBD1 (5 bases). Trimming took 0 bases from V and 8 from J, leaving 19 bases between them. The CDR3 has 16 residues. The V gene's germline CDR1 is GTSNPN and CDR2 SVGIG (reference sequence). CDR3 nucleotides: TGTGCCTGGAGTGTAGTTTGGGGCAGAGGGTCAGAAAAACTGTTTTTT. Its translation is CAWSVVWGRGSEKLFF.

Worth noting for this clone: Other DNA sequences of this sample code for an identical CDR3. The rearrangement uses TRBV28 and TRBJ1-4; no definite D call. Germline CDR1 and CDR2: MDHEN and SYDVKM. This CDR3 has 13 residues. V shed 2 bases and J shed 5 bases, with 6 bases lying between them. The CDR3 nucleotides read TGTGCCAGCAGTTTACTGGGCAATGAAAAACTGTTTTTT. Its protein is CASSLLGNEKLFF.

J is TRBJ2-5 and V is TRBV7-3, with 7 bases identical to TRBD1. This CDR3 comprises 14 residues. Trimming cost V 9 bases and J 3 bases; bases outside gene matches: 10. Germline lookup yields CDR1 SGHTA and CDR2 FQGTGA. The CDR3 sequence is CASSETGQEETQYF. CDR3 in DNA: TGTGCCAGTAGTGAAACCGGACAGGAAGAGACCCAGTACTTC.

This chain links TRBV7-6 with TRBJ1-4; D may be TRBD1 (6 bases). Per the germline V gene, CDR1 is SGHVS and CDR2 is FNYEAQ. V dropped 3 bases and J dropped 8 bases, with 13 bases sitting between them. The CDR3 has 14 residues. In nucleotides, the CDR3 is TGTGCCAGCAGCTTCGGAAGGACAGCGGAAAAACTGTTTTTT. It yields the protein CASSFGRTAEKLFF.

The chain combines TRBV5-1 with TRBJ2-1; 7 bases agree with TRBD1. Per germline, CDR1 SGHRS and CDR2 YFSETQ. The CDR3 is made up of 15 amino acids. V gave up 1 base and J gave up 1 base; unmatched junction bases: 2. This chain's CDR3 is CASSLTGDSYNEQFF. The CDR3 DNA sequence: TGCGCCAGCAGCTTGACAGGGGATTCCTACAATGAGCAGTTCTTC.